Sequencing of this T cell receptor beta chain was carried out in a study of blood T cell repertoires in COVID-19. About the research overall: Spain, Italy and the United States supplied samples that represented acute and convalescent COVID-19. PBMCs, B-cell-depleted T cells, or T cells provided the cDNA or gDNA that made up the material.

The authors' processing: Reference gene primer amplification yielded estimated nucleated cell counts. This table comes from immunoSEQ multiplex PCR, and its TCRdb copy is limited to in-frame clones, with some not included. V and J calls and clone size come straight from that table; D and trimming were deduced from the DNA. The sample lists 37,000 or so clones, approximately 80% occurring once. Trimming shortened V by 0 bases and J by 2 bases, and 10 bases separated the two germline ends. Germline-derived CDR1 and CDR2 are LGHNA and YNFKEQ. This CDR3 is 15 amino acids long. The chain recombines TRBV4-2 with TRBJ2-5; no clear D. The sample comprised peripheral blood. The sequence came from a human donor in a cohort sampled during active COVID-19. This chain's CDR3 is CASSQDRRPQETQYF. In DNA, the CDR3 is TGTGCCAGCAGCCAAGACAGGCGCCCACAAGAGACCCAGTACTTC.